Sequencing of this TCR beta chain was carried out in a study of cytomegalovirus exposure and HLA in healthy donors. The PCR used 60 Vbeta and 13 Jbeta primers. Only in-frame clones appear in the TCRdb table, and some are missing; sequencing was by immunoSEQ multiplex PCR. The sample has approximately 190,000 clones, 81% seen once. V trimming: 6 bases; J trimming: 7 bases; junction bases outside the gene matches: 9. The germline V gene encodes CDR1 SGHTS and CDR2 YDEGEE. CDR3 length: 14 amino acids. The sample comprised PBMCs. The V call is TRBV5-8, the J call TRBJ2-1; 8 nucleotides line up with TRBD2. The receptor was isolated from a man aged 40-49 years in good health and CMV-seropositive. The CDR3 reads CASTQREYRNEQFF. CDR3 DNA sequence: TGTGCCAGCACTCAGCGGGAGTACAGGAATGAGCAGTTCTTC.